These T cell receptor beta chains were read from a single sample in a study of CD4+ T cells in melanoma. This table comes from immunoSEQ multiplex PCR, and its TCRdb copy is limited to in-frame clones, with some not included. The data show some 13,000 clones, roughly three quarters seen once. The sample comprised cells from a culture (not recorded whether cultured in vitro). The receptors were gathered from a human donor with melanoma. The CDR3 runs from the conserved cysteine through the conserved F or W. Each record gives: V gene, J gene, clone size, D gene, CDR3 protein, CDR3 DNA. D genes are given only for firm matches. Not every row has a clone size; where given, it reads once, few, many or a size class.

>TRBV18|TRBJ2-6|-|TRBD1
CASRDSITTEPGANVLTF
TGTGCCAGCCGGGACAGCATAACTACTGAACCGGGGGCCAACGTCCTGACTTTC
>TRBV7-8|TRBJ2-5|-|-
CASSLSISGSTLETQYF
TGTGCCAGCAGCTTATCTATTTCGGGGTCAACGTTGGAGACCCAGTACTTC
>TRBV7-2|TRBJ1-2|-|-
CASSPNPGYGYTF
TGTGCCAGCAGCCCAAACCCGGGATATGGCTACACCTTC
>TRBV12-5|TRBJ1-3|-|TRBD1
CASGLVPNRGDRGNTIYF
TGTGCTAGTGGTTTGGTACCTAACAGGGGGGATCGTGGAAACACCATATATTTT
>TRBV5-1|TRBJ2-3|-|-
CASTDPSRVSVTDTQYF
TGCGCCAGCACCGATCCTTCCAGGGTCTCAGTCACAGATACGCAGTATTTT
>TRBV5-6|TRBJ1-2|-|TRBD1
CASSLWDRAEYGYTF
TGTGCCAGCAGCTTATGGGACAGGGCCGAATATGGCTACACCTTC
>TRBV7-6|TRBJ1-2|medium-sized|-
CASSPELTGLASGYTF
TGTGCCAGCAGCCCGGAACTGACAGGTCTCGCTTCTGGCTACACCTTC
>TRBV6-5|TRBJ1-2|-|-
CASSSGNYGYTF
TGTGCCAGCAGTTCCGGGAACTATGGCTACACCTTC
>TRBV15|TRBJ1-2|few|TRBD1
CATSRPTGNYGYTF
TGTGCCACCAGCAGGCCGACAGGGAACTATGGCTACACCTTC
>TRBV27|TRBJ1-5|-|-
CASSLSSGRQPQHF
TGTGCCAGCAGTTTATCGTCGGGGAGGCAGCCCCAGCATTTT
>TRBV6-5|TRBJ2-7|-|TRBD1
CASRSRDRGSYEQYF
TGTGCCAGCAGATCCCGGGACAGGGGATCCTACGAGCAGTACTTC
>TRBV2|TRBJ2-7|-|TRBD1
CASGRDRESYEQYF
TGTGCCAGCGGCCGGGACAGGGAATCCTACGAGCAGTACTTC
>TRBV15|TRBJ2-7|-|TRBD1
CATRRTGGTYEQYF
TGTGCCACCAGGAGGACAGGGGGCACGTACGAGCAGTACTTC
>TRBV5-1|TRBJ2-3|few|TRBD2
CASDGGSTDTQYF
TGCGCCAGCGACGGGGGGAGCACAGATACGCAGTATTTT
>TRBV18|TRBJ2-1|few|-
CASSPRKGVRNEQFF
TGTGCCAGCTCACCGAGGAAGGGGGTCAGAAATGAGCAGTTCTTC
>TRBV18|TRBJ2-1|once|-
CASSPEAGGARDEQFF
TGTGCCAGCTCACCCGAGGCCGGGGGCGCTCGGGATGAGCAGTTCTTC
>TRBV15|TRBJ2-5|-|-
CATSRGEETDGRETQYF
TGTGCCACCAGCAGAGGGGAGGAGACGGACGGCCGCGAGACCCAGTACTTC
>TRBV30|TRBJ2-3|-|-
CAWSHRESTDTQYF
TGTGCCTGGAGCCACAGGGAGAGCACAGATACGCAGTATTTT
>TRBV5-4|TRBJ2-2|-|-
CASNSRNTGELFF
TGTGCCAGCAACTCCCGAAACACCGGGGAGCTGTTTTTT
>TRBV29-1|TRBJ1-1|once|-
CSVAGVSLNTEAFF
TGCAGCGTTGCGGGCGTCTCCTTGAACACTGAAGCTTTCTTT
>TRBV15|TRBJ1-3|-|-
CATSRGRNSGNTIYF
TGTGCCACCAGCAGAGGACGGAACTCTGGAAACACCATATATTTT
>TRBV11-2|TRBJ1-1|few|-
CASRRMLAPEAFF
TGTGCCAGTAGGCGAATGCTAGCTCCCGAAGCTTTCTTT
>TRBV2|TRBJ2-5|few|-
CASSSINQETQYF
TGTGCCAGCAGCTCTATAAACCAAGAGACCCAGTACTTC
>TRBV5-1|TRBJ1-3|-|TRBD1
CASSAGTGGNTIYF
TGCGCCAGCAGCGCCGGGACAGGGGGAAACACCATATATTTT
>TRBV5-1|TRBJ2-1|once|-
CASSATASPLNEQFF
TGCGCCAGCAGCGCAACCGCGAGCCCCCTCAATGAGCAGTTCTTC
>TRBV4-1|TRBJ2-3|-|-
CASSQFSTGTPADTQYF
TGCGCCAGCAGCCAATTCTCTACCGGGACTCCTGCAGATACGCAGTATTTT